The rows below give T cell receptor beta chains drawn from one sample of a study of Ad26.COV2.S vaccination and SARS-CoV-2 variants. Assay: immunoSEQ multiplex PCR; the TCRdb copy retains only in-frame clones and omits some. The sample yields roughly 150,000 clones, 86% seen once. Sequenced here: peripheral blood, sampled after recovery from COVID-19. Source of these receptors: a human donor who had recovered from COVID-19. CDR3s include the opening cysteine and the closing phenylalanine or tryptophan. A D gene is named only where the DNA matches it firmly. Only part of the rows carry a size: once, few, many, or a class if the clone is expanded.

TRBJ1-4 - 16 - TRBV10-3 CAISESTGLVFEKLFF TGTGCCATCAGTGAGAGTACAGGGCTCGTCTTCGAAAAACTGTTTTTT
TRBJ1-6 once 15 - TRBV28 CASSLMGRSDSPLHF TGTGCCAGCAGTTTAATGGGAAGGTCCGATTCACCCCTCCACTTT
TRBJ2-7 - 16 - TRBV7-2 CASSQFTGTSSYEQYF TGTGCCAGCAGCCAATTCACTGGCACTAGCTCCTACGAGCAGTACTTC
TRBJ2-7 - 12 - TRBV7-9 CASSLGHNEQYF TGTGCCAGCAGCTTGGGACACAACGAGCAGTACTTC
TRBJ1-4 once 13 - TRBV29-1 CSVEEQPNEKLFF TGCAGCGTTGAAGAACAGCCTAATGAAAAACTGTTTTTT
TRBJ1-2 - 17 TRBD1 TRBV4-3 CASSQEWTGGSNYGYTF TGCGCCAGCAGCCAAGAATGGACAGGGGGTTCTAACTATGGCTACACCTTC
TRBJ1-1 - 16 TRBD1 TRBV5-5 CASSPRTGLLDTEAFF TGTGCCAGCAGCCCCCGGACAGGGCTACTGGACACTGAAGCTTTCTTT
TRBJ1-5 - 12 - TRBV24-1 CATSDPNQPQHF TGTGCCACCAGTGATCCGAATCAGCCCCAGCATTTT
TRBJ2-2 - 15 - TRBV19 CASSIWRMNTGELFF TGTGCCAGTAGTATTTGGCGAATGAACACCGGGGAGCTGTTTTTT
TRBJ2-1 - 13 - TRBV15 CATGGAKNNEQFF TGTGCCACCGGGGGGGCAAAAAACAATGAGCAGTTCTTC
TRBJ2-1 many 12 - TRBV19 CASSSSRGEQFF TGTGCCAGTAGCAGTAGCCGGGGTGAGCAGTTCTTC
TRBJ1-5 - 15 TRBD1 TRBV2 CASKEQGAHRQPQHF TGTGCCAGCAAGGAACAGGGGGCGCATCGTCAGCCCCAGCATTTT
TRBJ1-3 - 12 - TRBV19 CASSPSGNTIYF TGTGCCAGTAGCCCCTCTGGAAACACCATATATTTT
TRBJ2-1 - 15 TRBD2 TRBV2 CATQLGGGLYNEQFF TGTGCCACCCAACTCGGGGGGGGCCTATACAATGAGCAGTTCTTC
TRBJ1-2 - 12 - TRBV3-1/TRBV3-2 CASSQQNYGYTF TGTGCCAGCAGCCAACAGAACTATGGCTACACCTTC
TRBJ1-2 - 13 - TRBV10-3 CAISESLEGGYTF TGTGCCATCAGTGAGTCTCTCGAGGGGGGCTACACCTTC
TRBJ2-3 - 15 - TRBV11-2 CASNFEKVSTDTQYF TGTGCCAGCAACTTCGAGAAGGTTAGCACAGATACGCAGTATTTT
TRBJ2-1 - 16 - TRBV15 CATSRGVQDLYNEQFF TGTGCCACCAGCAGAGGGGTGCAGGACTTATACAATGAGCAGTTCTTC
TRBJ2-7 once 16 TRBD1 TRBV28 CASSFAPPGTGGKQYF TGTGCCAGCAGTTTTGCCCCTCCCGGGACAGGGGGTAAGCAGTACTTC
TRBJ1-2 - 13 - TRBV5-6 CASSSTGPRGYTF TGTGCCAGCAGCTCTACCGGCCCTAGGGGCTACACCTTC
TRBJ1-6 - 14 TRBD1 TRBV7-9 CASSLGTGNSPLHF TGTGCCAGCAGCTTAGGGACAGGCAATTCACCCCTCCACTTT
TRBJ2-7 - 13 - TRBV28 CASTNPQTYEQYF TGTGCCAGCACTAATCCGCAGACCTACGAGCAGTACTTC
TRBJ2-1 - 14 TRBD1 TRBV5-6 CASSVGQGNNEQFF TGTGCCAGCAGCGTAGGACAGGGTAATAATGAGCAGTTCTTC
TRBJ1-1 once 14 - TRBV2 CASSAQGMNTEAFF TGTGCCAGCAGCGCGCAGGGGATGAACACTGAAGCTTTCTTT